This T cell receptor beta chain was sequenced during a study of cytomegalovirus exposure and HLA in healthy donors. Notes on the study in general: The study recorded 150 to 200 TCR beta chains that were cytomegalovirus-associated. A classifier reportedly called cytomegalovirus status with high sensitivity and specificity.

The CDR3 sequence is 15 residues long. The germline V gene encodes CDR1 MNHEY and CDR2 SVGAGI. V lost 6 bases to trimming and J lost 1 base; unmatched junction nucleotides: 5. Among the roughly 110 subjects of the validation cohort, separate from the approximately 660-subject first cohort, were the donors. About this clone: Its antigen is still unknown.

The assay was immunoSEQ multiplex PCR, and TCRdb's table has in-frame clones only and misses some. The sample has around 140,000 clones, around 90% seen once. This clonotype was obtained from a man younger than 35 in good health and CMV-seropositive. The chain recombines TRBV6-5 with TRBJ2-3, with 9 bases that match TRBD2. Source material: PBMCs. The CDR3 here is CASRPIAGGTDTQYF. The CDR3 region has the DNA TGTGCCAGCAGACCAATAGCGGGGGGCACAGATACGCAGTATTTT.